This record looks at one T cell receptor beta chain sequence and its context. The specificity of this receptor is unknown. Per-nucleotide qualities are absent, and no much larger clonotype sits a single base away. The data were taken from a study of CD8+ T cells in alopecia areata listed by TCRdb under 2018. Some background on the complete study: Treated patients were enrolled in an open-label pilot trial of oral tofacitinib, 5 to 10 mg twice daily, for moderate-to-severe alopecia areata. Clonality in the scalp was compared among normal scalp (n=4), patchy alopecia areata scalp (n=8), and alopecia totalis/universalis scalp (n=8). Human TCRbeta sequencing covered scalp tissue and sorted CD4+ and CD8+ peripheral blood T cells from patchy and totalis/universalis alopecia areata patients and healthy controls. RNA was extracted with the PAXgene miRNA kit for fixed scalp, the miRNeasy kit for PBMCs, and the RNeasy kit for mouse skin. Disease severity in treated patients was measured with the SALT score, which quantifies the percentage of affected scalp surface area. TCRbeta CDR3 regions were amplified by immunoSEQ multiplex PCR with 35 Vbeta forward and 13 Jbeta reverse primers. Tofacitinib was administered for 6 to 18 months, and 6 months of follow-up off drug were then conducted to assess delayed response and recurrence. High-throughput TCRbeta sequencing was used to examine T cell clonal expansion in alopecia areata in both the C3H/HeJ mouse model and human patients. Biopsies were taken from tofacitinib-treated patients at baseline and again at 4 and 24 weeks into treatment, and several of those patients also had a later scalp biopsy.

The treatment or condition label here, explained by the study, means: oral pan-JAK inhibitor, 5-10 mg twice daily. From alopecia areata patients, peripheral blood was collected along with lesional scalp punch biopsies. PBMCs were separated by density centrifugation and stained for CD3, CD4 and CD8, after which CD4+ and CD8+ T cells were sorted on a FACSAria. Looking up the germline V gene (reference sequence) yields CDR1 GTSNPN and CDR2 SVGIG. The CDR3 measures 13 amino acids from cysteine to phenylalanine. The sequence is cut down to CDR3 DNA, 39 bases in frame from base 1. V is cut by 2 bases and J by 2 bases, and the space between the germline ends is 9 bases. The library was prepared using the immunoSEQ multiplex PCR assay. RNA was extracted from all samples and reverse transcribed into cDNA as template for TCR sequencing. SuperScript III was used to make first-strand cDNA, primed with a 2:1 mix of oligo-dT and random hexamers. A synthetic immune receptor repertoire was used to assess amplification bias, and residual bias was removed computationally. On the authors' methods: Raw reads were preprocessed to remove errors, and CDR3 was defined according to IMGT conventions as the region from the conserved cysteine to phenylalanine. Clonality was computed by normalizing Shannon entropy by log2 of the number of productive unique TCRs and subtracting the result from 1. Whether each scalp clone was CD4 or CD8 was inferred by checking scalp TCRbeta sequences against the CD4 and CD8 repertoires from sorted blood. The table was pulled from immuneACCESS by TCRdb, which kept in-frame rearrangements only. Such tables lose some clones; where checked, under half of the loss comes from unresolved V genes, and the rest has no known cause. The V and J calls and the clone size are those of that table, but D and trimming were determined from the DNA. Present in this sample are 150,000 to 200,000 clones, roughly three fifths of which were seen just once. The ten largest clones capture 1.3% of the sample.

Overall results and qualifications from the work: Lesional scalp, especially in alopecia totalis/universalis, showed higher clonality and more expanded CD8+ clones than normal scalp, suggesting antigenic drive. Many expanded lesional clones persisted in scalp and blood during tofacitinib treatment, which may partly explain relapse after stopping treatment. Tofacitinib significantly lowered scalp clonality and the number of expanded CD8+ clones among the top 100 scalp clones. Shared TCR sequences between patients were less evident than in mice, which may be partly attributable to HLA diversity in the patient population. Scalp TCR repertoire analysis is complicated because resident alphabeta T cells in normal human skin are also sequenced, whereas mouse skin is dominated by gammadelta T cells. Because the treated cohort was small and had just a single nonresponder, larger studies are needed to establish links between baseline CD8+ expansion and response.

The material sequenced was CD4+ T cells sorted from blood, taken at approximately week 50, from a patient treated with tofacitinib. The V and J genes are TRBV30 and TRBJ1-1, with the D gene not clear enough to name. The TCR originated in a human donor with alopecia areata. The bases are TGTGCCTGGAGTCGAAAGGGAAACACTGAAGCTTTCTTT. Protein translation: CAWSRKGNTEAFF.